These 17 T cell receptor beta chains were sequenced from one sample in a study of OX40 agonist ivuxolimab in advanced cancers. The method was immunoSEQ multiplex PCR; TCRdb's version includes in-frame clones alone and lacks a portion of them. The repertoire has more than 50,000 clones, about 89% of them found once; the top ten carry approximately 12%. Sample: CD4+ or CD8+ T cells sorted from blood, taken in a trial of the OX40 agonist ivuxolimab. All receptors come from an adult with an advanced solid tumor such as melanoma, head and neck, liver or kidney cancer.

The rearrangement links TRBV4-1 to TRBJ2-3, with a weak D call TRBD1 (5 bases). From germline, CDR1 is MGHRA and CDR2 YSYEKL. Trimming took off 6 bases at V and 1 base at J, with 14 bases between the two ends. The CDR3 has 15 residues. This chain's CDR3 is CASSSTVVGTDTQYF. The DNA for the CDR3 is TGCGCCAGCAGTTCGACAGTTGTCGGCACAGATACGCAGTATTTT.

The genes are TRBV5-1 and TRBJ2-1, with D perhaps matching TRBD2 (6 bases). Germline CDR1 SGHRS, CDR2 YFSETQ. The V end lost 4 bases, the J end lost 4 bases, and 12 bases lay between the germline ends. The CDR3 runs 14 residues. CDR3 DNA sequence: TGCGCCAGCAGCCTCACTAGCCCGTACAATGAGCAGTTCTTC. Encoded protein: CASSLTSPYNEQFF.

This sequence joins TRBV20-1 and TRBJ1-2; D perhaps matches TRBD1 (6 bases). Trimming removed 3 bases from V and 8 bases from J, with 10 bases in between. CDR3 size: 11 residues. Germline CDR1 reads DFQATT; CDR2 reads SNEGSKA (reference sequence). The CDR3 sequence: CSARWGPGYTF. As DNA, the CDR3 is TGCAGTGCTAGGTGGGGGCCGGGCTACACCTTC.

V and J are TRBV28 and TRBJ1-2; tentative D call: TRBD1 (6 bases). Germline CDR1 and CDR2: MDHEN and SYDVKM. The V gene lost 8 bases and the J gene lost 2 bases, with 15 bases spanning the gap. The CDR3 runs to 14 residues. CDR3 DNA sequence: TGTGCCAGCCACCCCAGGGGAGTGAACTATGGCTACACCTTC. It yields the protein CASHPRGVNYGYTF.

The V gene is TRBV14, the J gene TRBJ2-2, with D perhaps matching TRBD2 (5 bases). From germline, CDR1 is SGHDN and CDR2 FVKESK. V gave up 7 bases and J gave up 1 base, with 7 bases separating them. The CDR3 loop spans 13 amino acids. The CDR3 region has the DNA TGTGCCAGCACTCGGGGGAACACCGGGGAGCTGTTTTTT. Residues: CASTRGNTGELFF.

The chain combines TRBV15 with TRBJ1-1; D is ambiguous. The CDR3 has 12 amino acids. V was cut by 3 bases and J by 7 bases, with 9 bases left in between. The germline gives CDR1 LNHNV, CDR2 YYDKDF (reference sequence). In nucleotides, the CDR3 is TGTGCCACCAGCAGTAATGGATTTGAAGCTTTCTTT. It encodes CATSSNGFEAFF.

This clone came up once. The chain joins TRBV10-2 to TRBJ2-3; no reliable D call. V was cut by 2 bases and J by 1 base, with 1 base left in between. This CDR3 spans 12 amino acids. The germline V gene has CDR1 WSHSY and CDR2 SAAADI. The CDR3 protein is CASSEGTDTQYF. The CDR3 DNA follows: TGCGCCAGCAGTGAGGGCACAGATACGCAGTATTTT.

The chain has TRBV19 and TRBJ2-3; a possible D gene is TRBD1 (5 bases). CDR3 size: 11 residues. Per germline, CDR1 LNHDA and CDR2 SQIVND (reference sequence). Trimming stripped 4 bases from V and 7 bases from J, with 6 bases between. CDR3 sequence reads: CASSTGNTQYF. Here the CDR3 DNA reads TGTGCCAGTAGTACAGGGAATACGCAGTATTTT.

Concerning this clone itself: One end of the junction is discordant with germline, which a read error may explain. The same CDR3 is also encoded by other DNA sequences in this sample. V and J are TRBV28 and TRBJ2-7; possible D gene TRBD2, 6 bases. The CDR3 is made up of 17 amino acids. CDR1 is MDHEN, CDR2 SYDVKM, per germline. The CDR3 nucleotides are TGCGCCAGCAGTCCACTTCGTAGTAGCGGAGTCTCCTACGAGCAGTACTTC. Translating it yields CASSPLRSSGVSYEQYF.

This rearrangement joins TRBV5-1 to TRBJ1-2; D gene ambiguous. The V end lost 10 bases, the J end lost 4 bases, and 11 bases lay between the germline ends. Per germline, CDR1 SGHRS and CDR2 YFSETQ. This CDR3 spans 11 amino acids. DNA of the CDR3: TGCGCCTTACAAAACGGCTATGGCTACACCTTC. It encodes CALQNGYGYTF. Full variable domain (missing parts from reference TRBV5-1 and TRBJ1-2): KAGVTQTPRYLIKTRGQQVTLSCSPISGHRSVSWYQQTPGQGLQFLFEYFSETQRNKGNFPGRFSGRQFSNSRSEMNVSTLELGDSALYLCALQNGYGYTFGSGTRLTVV.

In regard to this clone: This same CDR3 is encoded by further DNA sequences in the sample. This rearrangement joins TRBV2 to TRBJ2-3, with TRBD1 matching over 8 bases. The CDR3 sequence is 13 residues long. CDR1 and CDR2 (germline): SNHLY, FYNNEI. V lost 6 bases and J lost 4; bases outside the gene matches: 3. DNA of the CDR3: TGTGCCAGCAGGGGACAGGTGGCAGATACGCAGTATTTT. Residues: CASRGQVADTQYF.

The chain joins TRBV28 to TRBJ2-7, with D possibly called TRBD1 or TRBD2 (5 bases each). Trimming shortened V by 5 bases and J by 2 bases, and 13 bases separated the two germline ends. The CDR3 loop spans 14 amino acids. Germline CDR1 is MDHEN and CDR2 is SYDVKM. CDR3 residues: CASSHRTSPYEQYF. For the CDR3, the DNA is TGTGCCAGCAGTCACAGGACTTCCCCCTACGAGCAGTACTTC.

The chain uses TRBV25-1 and TRBJ2-2; a weak D match, TRBD2 (6 bases). The V end was cut by 4 bases, the J end by 1 base, with 10 bases between. Germline loops: CDR1 MGHDK, CDR2 SYGVNS. The CDR3 has 15 residues. Here the CDR3 reads CASSVGGGNTGELFF. CDR3 DNA sequence: TGTGCCAGCAGTGTGGGGGGAGGGAACACCGGGGAGCTGTTTTTT.

J is TRBJ2-6 and V is TRBV18; 10 positions match TRBD1. Germline V gene data show CDR1 as KGHSH and CDR2 as LQKENI. V dropped 1 base and J dropped 1; count of bases not matched to a gene: 4. This CDR3 has 18 residues. The CDR3 coding sequence is TGTGCCAGCTCACCACTCGGACAGGGGGGTTCTGGGGCCAACGTCCTGACTTTC. Its translation is CASSPLGQGGSGANVLTF.

The rearrangement joins TRBV5-1 to TRBJ2-4; 10 bases line up with TRBD1. Germline-derived CDR1 and CDR2 are SGHRS and YFSETQ. The junction had 4 bases not matched to a gene; V was cut back by 1 base and J by 6 bases. The CDR3 contains 15 residues. CDR3 region: CASSLRTGGGNIQYF. The CDR3 coding sequence is TGCGCCAGCAGCTTGAGGACAGGGGGTGGAAACATTCAGTACTTC.

The V and J genes are TRBV6-4 and TRBJ1-2, with D tentatively TRBD1 (6 bases). V lost 8 bases and J 9 bases, leaving 22 bases between the germline ends. Germline CDR1 and CDR2: MRHNA and SNTAGT. The length of the CDR3 is 14 residues. The CDR3 region is CASEVSGTLHCYTF. DNA for the CDR3: TGTGCCAGCGAGGTTAGCGGGACACTCCATTGCTACACCTTC.

This clone was seen a single time. The genes are TRBV6-1 and TRBJ1-6, with 11 bases fitting TRBD1. The V and J ends lost 7 bases and 9 bases, in that order; junction bases with no gene match: 5. The CDR3 length is 14 residues. From germline, CDR1 is MNHNS and CDR2 SASEGT. This CDR3 is CASTPGTGGSPLHF. CDR3 in DNA: TGTGCCAGCACTCCCGGGACAGGGGGTTCACCCCTCCACTTT.